This passage covers 25 T cell receptor beta chains from one sample sequenced in a study of T-cell memory formation after mild COVID-19. Each CDR3 protein is one row after TCRdb ran MiXCR on the 5' RACE reads. The sample contains fewer than 300,000 distinct CDR3 sequences, about a sixth of which appear only once. Specimen: PBMCs or a T cell subset sorted from them (not recorded which). The receptors derive from a man aged 18-30 years who had mild COVID-19 (a few samples of this study predate the infection). Cell type and time point are not known.

V usage is TRBV10-2 and J usage is TRBJ1-6; 8 bases are shared with TRBD1. Trimming took 6 bases from V and 1 from J; bases not matched to a gene: 8. This CDR3 is 17 amino acids long. Germline assignment: CDR1 WSHSY and CDR2 SAAADI. This chain's CDR3 is CASRETQGASYNSPLHF. For the CDR3, the DNA is TGCGCCAGCAGAGAAACCCAGGGGGCTTCCTATAATTCACCCCTCCACTTT.

The chain is built from TRBV7-3 and TRBJ2-3; 9 positions match TRBD2. Germline V CDR1 and CDR2: SGHTA, FQGTGA. V gave up 5 bases and J gave up 5 bases; unmatched junction bases: 11. CDR3 length equals 16 residues. The DNA of the CDR3 is TGTGCCAGCAGCCTGGAGCGCGGGGGGGCCATAGATACGCAGTATTTT. Its translation: CASSLERGGAIDTQYF.

This clonotype was counted between two and nine times. The chain joins TRBV7-2 to TRBJ1-6; D unresolved. This CDR3 contains 13 residues. CDR1 SGHTA and CDR2 FQGNSA come from the germline V gene. V lost 5 bases to trimming and J lost 10 bases, with 12 bases between them. CDR3 region: CASSPGWGSPLHF. CDR3 DNA sequence: TGTGCCAGCAGCCCCGGTTGGGGATCACCCCTCCACTTT.

This clonotype was recorded a few times. CDR3 protein: CAWSASQRGNVETQYF. The CDR3 DNA sequence: TGTGCCTGGAGTGCCTCCCAGAGGGGAAATGTGGAGACCCAGTACTTC. The rearrangement joins TRBV30 to TRBJ2-5, with D perhaps assigned TRBD1 or TRBD2 (5 bases each). Germline V gene lookup returns CDR1 GTSNPN and CDR2 SVGIG (reference sequence). The CDR3 has 16 residues. The V end lost 1 base, the J end lost 5 bases, and 20 bases lay between the germline ends.

The rearrangement uses TRBV12-3 or TRBV12-4 and TRBJ2-2; D is perhaps TRBD1 (6 bases). With 3 bases removed from V and 7 bases from J, the gap between germline ends came to 12 bases. CDR3 length equals 14 residues. The CDR3 loop is CASSFPTGRGELFF. CDR3 DNA: TGTGCCAGCAGTTTCCCTACAGGGCGCGGGGAGCTGTTTTTT.

The J gene is TRBJ1-6, the V gene TRBV6-5; TRBD1 aligns across 8 bases. CDR1 and CDR2 (germline): MNHEY, SVGAGI. With V trimmed by 2 bases and J by 5 bases, 5 bases remained unmatched. The CDR3 extends over 16 amino acids. The CDR3 protein is CASSYSGTGNNSPLHF. The CDR3 DNA is TGTGCCAGCAGTTACAGCGGGACAGGCAATAATTCACCCCTCCACTTT.

The table lists this clonotype with a few counts. The gene calls are TRBV11-2 and TRBJ2-7; D remains unclear. V dropped 0 bases and J dropped 0 bases, with 9 bases sitting between them. CDR1 and CDR2 from the germline V gene are SGHAT and FQNNGV. The CDR3 consists of 15 residues. In nucleotides, the CDR3 is TGTGCCAGCAGCTTAGATCCGGTTAGCTCCTACGAGCAGTACTTC. It specifies CASSLDPVSSYEQYF. Filled out from reference TRBV11-2 and TRBJ2-7, the complete variable domain reads EAGVAQSPRYKIIEKRQSVAFWCNPISGHATLYWYQQILGQGPKLLIQFQNNGVVDDSQLPKDRFSAERLKGVDSTLKIQPAKLEDSAVYLCASSLDPVSSYEQYFGPGTRLTVT.

The CDR3 spells CASSHSTDRVAFF. Written as DNA, the CDR3 is TGCGCCAGCAGCCATTCAACGGACAGGGTGGCTTTCTTT. The chain combines TRBV4-1 with TRBJ1-1; TRBD1 agrees at 8 bases. The CDR3 has 13 amino acids. CDR1 and CDR2 from the germline V gene are MGHRA and YSYEKL. With V trimmed by 3 bases and J by 11 bases, 8 bases remained unmatched.

The chain combines TRBV10-3 with TRBJ2-7; TRBD1 aligns across 9 bases. Unmatched junction bases numbered 8, after V lost 9 bases and J lost 5 bases. This CDR3 region has 13 residues. Germline V gives CDR1 ENHRY, CDR2 SYGVKD. This CDR3 reads CAIAGQGIHEQYF. The CDR3 DNA sequence: TGTGCCATTGCGGGACAGGGTATCCACGAGCAGTACTTC.

The rearrangement uses TRBV20-1 and TRBJ1-1, with D possibly matching TRBD1 (5 bases). CDR3 length equals 11 residues. The V end lost 3 bases, the J end lost 8 bases, and 10 bases lay between the germline ends. Germline lookup yields CDR1 DFQATT and CDR2 SNEGSKA (reference sequence). For the CDR3, the DNA is TGCAGTGCTAGGGGAGGGGAGGAAGCTTTCTTT. Its protein product is CSARGGEEAFF.

The sample holds a few counts of this clonotype. This chain links TRBV20-1 with TRBJ1-4; no clear D gene. This CDR3 has 14 amino acids. Trimming stripped 0 bases from V and 6 bases from J, with 11 bases between. CDR1 is DFQATT and CDR2 is SNEGSKA in the germline V gene (reference sequence). The CDR3 spells CSARDRGLDEKLFF. CDR3 in DNA: TGCAGTGCTAGAGATCGGGGTCTTGATGAAAAACTGTTTTTT.

In this sample, this clonotype turned up a few times. The chain links TRBV25-1 to TRBJ2-7; D might be TRBD1 or TRBD2, each matching 5 bases. Germline CDR1 reads MGHDK; CDR2 reads SYGVNS. Between the trimmed V and J ends, which lost 3 bases and 0 bases, there was a span of 9 bases. This CDR3 region has 14 residues. CDR3: CASSDVGVSYEQYF. In DNA form, the CDR3 reads TGTGCCAGCAGTGATGTGGGGGTCTCCTACGAGCAGTACTTC.

This clonotype was observed a handful of times. For the CDR3, the DNA is TGTGCCAGCAGCTCCCCCCCTTCCTACAATGAGCAGTTCTTC. It yields the protein CASSSPPSYNEQFF. This chain connects TRBV7-3 to TRBJ2-1, with D unresolved. The ends were cut back, 4 bases at V and 1 base at J, with 8 bases in the middle. Germline V gives CDR1 SGHTA, CDR2 FQGTGA. This CDR3 is 14 amino acids long.

At least ten counts were recorded for this clonotype. The rearrangement joins TRBV7-2 to TRBJ2-1; the match to TRBD2 covers 8 bases. The CDR3 is 14 amino acids. Germline V lookup: CDR1 SGHTA, CDR2 FQGNSA. V trimming: 3 bases; J trimming: 6 bases; junction bases outside the gene matches: 4. The CDR3 region is CASSLERGLNEQFF. The CDR3 DNA sequence: TGTGCCAGCAGCTTGGAGCGGGGGCTCAATGAGCAGTTCTTC.

The CDR3 coding sequence is TGTGCCAGCAGCCAGACCCAGAGCTCCTATAATTCACCCCTCCACTTT. This codes for CASSQTQSSYNSPLHF. The chain carries TRBV7-2 and TRBJ1-6; no firm D call. Trimming took off 5 bases at V and 0 bases at J, with 11 bases between the two ends. The length of the CDR3 is 16 residues. CDR1 is SGHTA, CDR2 FQGNSA, per germline.

This clonotype was detected a few times. The chain recombines TRBV7-9 with TRBJ2-3; 9 bases match TRBD2. With 2 bases clipped from V and 6 bases from J, the junction kept 9 bases outside the gene matches. The CDR3 is 16 residues long. Germline assignment: CDR1 SEHNR and CDR2 FQNEAQ (reference sequence). CDR3 protein: CASSLLAGGRIDTQYF. The CDR3 nucleotides are TGTGCCAGCAGCTTACTGGCGGGGGGGAGAATCGATACGCAGTATTTT.

This clonotype appeared a few times. V is TRBV9 and J is TRBJ2-3; D call uncertain. CDR1 SGDLS and CDR2 YYNGEE come from the germline V gene. The V end was cut by 4 bases, the J end by 0 bases, with 21 bases between. This CDR3 region has 18 residues. The CDR3 DNA reads as TGTGCCAGCAGCCCCCGTGGAACGCTGGGGTGGAGCACAGATACGCAGTATTTT. Translated: CASSPRGTLGWSTDTQYF.

The table lists this clonotype with a few counts. V usage is TRBV2 and J usage is TRBJ1-6, with D unclear. CDR3 length equals 16 residues. The germline V gene encodes CDR1 SNHLY and CDR2 FYNNEI. Trimming stripped 4 bases from V and 5 bases from J, with 15 bases between. This chain's CDR3 is CASSGNGPADNSPLHF. The CDR3 bases are TGTGCCAGCAGTGGAAATGGGCCAGCCGATAATTCACCCCTCCACTTT. The whole variable domain, filled in from reference TRBV2 and TRBJ1-6, reads EPEVTQTPSHQVTQMGQEVILRCVPISNHLYFYWYRQILGQKVEFLVSFYNNEISEKSEIFDDQFSVERPDGSNFTLKIRSTKLEDSAMYFCASSGNGPADNSPLHFGNGTRLTVT.

This clonotype was picked up a small number of times. The V gene is TRBV7-9, the J gene TRBJ2-1; possible D gene TRBD2, 6 bases. Germline loops: CDR1 SEHNR, CDR2 FQNEAQ (reference sequence). Deletions cut 7 bases from V and 6 bases from J, with 16 bases between. The CDR3 runs to 14 residues. This CDR3 is CASMAGLSFNEQFF. CDR3 sequence (DNA): TGTGCCAGCATGGCGGGGTTGAGTTTCAATGAGCAGTTCTTC. Drawing the rest from reference TRBV7-9 and TRBJ2-1, the complete variable domain is DTGVSQNPRHKITKRGQNVTFRCDPISEHNRLYWYRQTLGQGPEFLTYFQNEAQLEKSRLLSDRFSAERPKGSFSTLEIQRTEQGDSAMYLCASMAGLSFNEQFFGPGTRLTVL.

In this sample, this clonotype turned up a few times. V and J are TRBV4-3 and TRBJ2-5; D may be TRBD1 (5 bases). Germline V gene sequence: CDR1 LGHNA, CDR2 YSLEER. The CDR3 is 14 residues long. V was cut by 3 bases and J by 6 bases, with 14 bases left in between. Here the CDR3 reads CASSQEQGGQTQYF. In DNA, the CDR3 is TGCGCCAGCAGCCAGGAGCAGGGTGGGCAGACCCAGTACTTC.

The table lists this clonotype with a few counts. This rearrangement joins TRBV12-5 to TRBJ2-1; D might be TRBD2 (6 bases). V lost 2 bases to trimming and J lost 7 bases, with 9 bases between them. The CDR3 covers 13 residues. The V gene's germline CDR1 is LGHNT and CDR2 FRNRAP. CDR3 loop: CASGLQLANEQFF. For the CDR3, the DNA is TGTGCTAGTGGTTTGCAGCTAGCGAATGAGCAGTTCTTC.

This clonotype was observed many times. V is TRBV9 and J is TRBJ1-2; possible D gene TRBD1, 6 bases. The ends were cut back, 3 bases at V and 1 base at J, with 13 bases in the middle. Germline CDR1 and CDR2: SGDLS and YYNGEE. This CDR3 contains 15 residues. In DNA, the CDR3 is TGTGCCAGCAGCGCGGACAGCTCTGTTAACTATGGCTACACCTTC. Its translation: CASSADSSVNYGYTF.

This clonotype appeared a few times. This sequence joins TRBV29-1 and TRBJ2-1; the match to TRBD1 covers 7 bases. Trimming took 3 bases from V and 9 from J; bases not matched to a gene: 5. CDR3 length equals 12 residues. Germline lookup yields CDR1 SQVTM and CDR2 ANQGSEA. CDR3 loop: CSVDRTGGEQFF. As DNA, the CDR3 is TGCAGCGTTGACCGGACAGGCGGTGAGCAGTTCTTC.

The chain combines TRBV7-2 with TRBJ2-5; D not resolved. In germline, CDR1 is SGHTA, CDR2 FQGNSA. The CDR3 runs to 16 residues. V dropped 1 base and J dropped 0 bases, with 12 bases sitting between them. CDR3 nucleotides: TGTGCCAGCAGCTTAGTTGGGCAGGTCTACCAAGAGACCCAGTACTTC. Encoded protein: CASSLVGQVYQETQYF.

This clonotype was detected only once. The CDR3 DNA sequence: TGCGCCAGCAGCCAAGATCTGGCGCAAAATGAAAAACTGTTTTTT. Its protein product is CASSQDLAQNEKLFF. The chain is built from TRBV4-3 and TRBJ1-4; D is ambiguous. With 0 bases removed from V and 5 bases from J, the gap between germline ends came to 10 bases. The germline V gene encodes CDR1 LGHNA and CDR2 YSLEER. CDR3 length: 15 residues.